This T cell receptor beta chain stems from a study of blood T cell repertoires in COVID-19. Study-level background: T cells, B-cell-depleted T cells, or PBMCs supplied cDNA or gDNA.

The CDR3 contains 14 residues. Germline V gene data show CDR1 as LGHDT and CDR2 as YNNKEL (reference sequence). The germline V and J ends were trimmed by 6 bases and 4 bases, with 15 bases remaining between them. Original analysis: Nucleated cell number was recorded as an estimate derived from reference gene primer amplification. Generated by immunoSEQ multiplex PCR, the TCRdb table keeps only in-frame clones and is missing some. V and J calls and clone size are those listed in that table; D and trimming were worked out from the DNA. The sample records more than 300,000 clones, roughly 89% being singletons.

J is TRBJ2-5 and V is TRBV3-1 (or the pseudogene TRBV3-2); D gene ambiguous. The TCR comes from a woman in her late teens or twenties who had recovered from COVID-19. The sample comprised peripheral blood. The CDR3 bases are TGTGCCAGCAGTCAACCCCCGTCCCGAGAGACCCAGTACTTC. This translates into CASSQPPSRETQYF.